This T cell receptor (beta chain) is drawn from a study of chemoradiotherapy in HPV16-positive cancers. Background on the study: Candidate HPV-specific clones and shared TCR motifs came from a couple of HPV16-positive patients.

Sequencing was performed with immunoSEQ multiplex PCR; in TCRdb, only in-frame clones are kept and a portion is missing. The sample shows about 53,000 clones, roughly 90% of them seen only once. Germline CDR1 is MGHDK and CDR2 is SYGVNS. This CDR3 has 14 amino acids. Trimming took 6 bases from V and 4 from J, leaving 13 bases between them. A note on this clone: Antigen specificity is unknown.

The study's findings and limits: HPV-responsive T-cell expansion during chemoradiotherapy was linked to improved recurrence-free survival in HPV16-positive patients.

The sample here was blood, taken from a patient who underwent chemoradiotherapy. The chain joins TRBV25-1 to TRBJ1-5; TRBD1 might be the D (6 bases). The clonotype originates from a human donor with HPV-associated anogenital cancer. CDR3 DNA sequence: TGTGCCAGCAGCCAGACAGGACAGAATCAGCCCCAGCATTTT. Its translation: CASSQTGQNQPQHF.